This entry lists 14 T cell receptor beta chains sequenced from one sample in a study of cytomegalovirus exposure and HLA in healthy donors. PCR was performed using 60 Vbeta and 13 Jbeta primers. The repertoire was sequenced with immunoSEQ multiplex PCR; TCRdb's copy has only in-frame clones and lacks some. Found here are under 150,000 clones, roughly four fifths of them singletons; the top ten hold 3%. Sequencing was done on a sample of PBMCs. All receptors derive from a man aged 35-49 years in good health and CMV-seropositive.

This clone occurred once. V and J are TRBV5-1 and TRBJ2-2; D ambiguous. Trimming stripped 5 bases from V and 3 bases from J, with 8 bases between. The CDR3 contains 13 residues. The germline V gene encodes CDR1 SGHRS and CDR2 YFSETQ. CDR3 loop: CASRRSDTGELFF. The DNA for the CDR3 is TGCGCCAGCAGACGGAGCGACACCGGGGAGCTGTTTTTT. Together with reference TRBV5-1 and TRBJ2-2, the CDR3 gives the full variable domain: KAGVTQTPRYLIKTRGQQVTLSCSPISGHRSVSWYQQTPGQGLQFLFEYFSETQRNKGNFPGRFSGRQFSNSRSEMNVSTLELGDSALYLCASRRSDTGELFFGEGSRLTVL.

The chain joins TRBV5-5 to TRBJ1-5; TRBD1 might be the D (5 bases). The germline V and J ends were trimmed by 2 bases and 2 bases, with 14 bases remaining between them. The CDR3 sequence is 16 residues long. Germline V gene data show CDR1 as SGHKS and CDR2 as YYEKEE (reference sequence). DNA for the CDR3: TGTGCCAGCAGCTTCTGGGGGGGTGTCGGCAATCAGCCCCAGCATTTT. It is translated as CASSFWGGVGNQPQHF. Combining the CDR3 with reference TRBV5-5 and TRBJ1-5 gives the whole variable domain DAGVTQSPTHLIKTRGQQVTLRCSPISGHKSVSWYQQVLGQGPQFIFQYYEKEERGRGNFPDRFSARQFPNYSSELNVNALLLGDSALYLCASSFWGGVGNQPQHFGDGTRLSIL.

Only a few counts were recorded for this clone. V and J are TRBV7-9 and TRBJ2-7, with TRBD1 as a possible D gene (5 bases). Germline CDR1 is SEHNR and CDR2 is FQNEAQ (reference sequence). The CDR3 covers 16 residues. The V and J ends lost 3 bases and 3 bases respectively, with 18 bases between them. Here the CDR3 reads CASSFVHPRQIYEQYF. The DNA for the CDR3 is TGTGCCAGCAGCTTCGTTCACCCTAGACAGATCTACGAGCAGTACTTC.

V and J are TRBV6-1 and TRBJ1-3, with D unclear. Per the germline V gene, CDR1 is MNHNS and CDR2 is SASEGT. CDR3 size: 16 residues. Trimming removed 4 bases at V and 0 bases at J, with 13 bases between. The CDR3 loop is CASSAVVGFSGNTIYF. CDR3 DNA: TGTGCCAGCAGTGCCGTTGTGGGCTTCTCTGGAAACACCATATATTTT.

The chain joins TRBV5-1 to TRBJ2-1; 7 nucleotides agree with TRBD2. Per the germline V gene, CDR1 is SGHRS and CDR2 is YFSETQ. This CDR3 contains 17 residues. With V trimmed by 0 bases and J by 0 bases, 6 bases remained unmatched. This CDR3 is CASSLVLAVFSYNEQFF. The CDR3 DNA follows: TGCGCCAGCAGCTTGGTTCTAGCGGTTTTCTCCTACAATGAGCAGTTCTTC.

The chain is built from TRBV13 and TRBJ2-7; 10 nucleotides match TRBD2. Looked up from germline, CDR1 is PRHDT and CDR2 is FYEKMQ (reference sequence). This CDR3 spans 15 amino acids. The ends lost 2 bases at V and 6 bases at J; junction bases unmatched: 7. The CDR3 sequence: CASSLKTGTSAEQYF. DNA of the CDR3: TGTGCCAGCAGCTTAAAAACCGGGACTAGCGCCGAGCAGTACTTC.

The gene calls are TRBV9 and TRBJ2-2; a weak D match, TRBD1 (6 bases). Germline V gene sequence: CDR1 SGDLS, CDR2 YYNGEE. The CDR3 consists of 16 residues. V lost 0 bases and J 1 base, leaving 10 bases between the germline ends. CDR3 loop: CASSVGGLMNTGELFF. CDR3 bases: TGTGCCAGCAGCGTAGGGGGGCTAATGAACACCGGGGAGCTGTTTTTT.

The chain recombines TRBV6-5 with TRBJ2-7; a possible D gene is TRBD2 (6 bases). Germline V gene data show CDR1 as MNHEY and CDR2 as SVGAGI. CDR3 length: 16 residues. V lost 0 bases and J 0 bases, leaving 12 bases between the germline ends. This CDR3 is CASSYSIHGSSYEQYF. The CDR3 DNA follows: TGTGCCAGCAGTTACTCGATCCACGGGAGCTCCTACGAGCAGTACTTC.

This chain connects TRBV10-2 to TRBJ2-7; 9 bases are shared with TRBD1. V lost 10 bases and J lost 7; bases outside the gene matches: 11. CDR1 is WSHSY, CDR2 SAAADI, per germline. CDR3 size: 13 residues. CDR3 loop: CATMDRGLGEQYF. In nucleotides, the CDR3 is TGCGCCACCATGGACAGGGGATTGGGGGAGCAGTACTTC.

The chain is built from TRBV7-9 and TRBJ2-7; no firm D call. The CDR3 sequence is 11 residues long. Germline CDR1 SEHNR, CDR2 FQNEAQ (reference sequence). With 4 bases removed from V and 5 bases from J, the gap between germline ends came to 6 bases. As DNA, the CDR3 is TGTGCCAGCAGCTCAGGCCACGAGCAGTACTTC. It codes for CASSSGHEQYF.

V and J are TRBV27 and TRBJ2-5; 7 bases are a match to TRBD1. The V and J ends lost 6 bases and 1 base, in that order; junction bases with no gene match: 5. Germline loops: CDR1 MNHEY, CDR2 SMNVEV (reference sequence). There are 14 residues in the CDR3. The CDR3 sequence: CASRRGQVQETQYF. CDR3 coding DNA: TGTGCCAGCAGACGCGGACAGGTCCAAGAGACCCAGTACTTC.

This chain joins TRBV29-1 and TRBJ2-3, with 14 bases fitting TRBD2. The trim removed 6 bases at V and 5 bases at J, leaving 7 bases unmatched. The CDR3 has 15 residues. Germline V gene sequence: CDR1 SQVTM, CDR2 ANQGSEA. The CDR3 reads CSVDGTSGGLDTQYF. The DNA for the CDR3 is TGCAGCGTGGATGGGACTAGCGGGGGCCTAGATACGCAGTATTTT.

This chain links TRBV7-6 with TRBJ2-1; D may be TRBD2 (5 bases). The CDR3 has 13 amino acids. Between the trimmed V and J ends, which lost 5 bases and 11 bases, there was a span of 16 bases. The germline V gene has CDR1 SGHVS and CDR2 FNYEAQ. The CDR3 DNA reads TGTGCCAGCAGCGCCGAACTAGAAGTTCAGCAGTTCTTC. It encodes CASSAELEVQQFF.

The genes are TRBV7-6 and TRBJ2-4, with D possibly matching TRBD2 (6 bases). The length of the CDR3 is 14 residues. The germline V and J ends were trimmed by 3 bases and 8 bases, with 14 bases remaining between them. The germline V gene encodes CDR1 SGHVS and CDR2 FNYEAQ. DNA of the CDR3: TGTGCCAGCAGCTTCGGAGGGACGGAAGACATTCAGTACTTC. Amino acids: CASSFGGTEDIQYF.